This passage covers 29 T cell receptor beta chains from one sample sequenced in a study of blood T cell repertoires in COVID-19. Clones were sequenced by immunoSEQ multiplex PCR, and TCRdb holds only the in-frame ones, with some missing. The repertoire holds 250,000 to 300,000 clones, around nine tenths seen once, with 1% to 1.3% in the top ten. Sequenced material: PBMCs or T cells enriched from blood (not recorded which). The receptors originated from a woman aged 25 to 39 who had recovered from COVID-19.

The chain uses TRBV2 and TRBJ2-6; 7 bases are a match to TRBD1. Looked up from germline, CDR1 is SNHLY and CDR2 is FYNNEI. V lost 8 bases, J lost 0 bases, and 7 bases stayed unmatched. The CDR3 runs 16 residues. The CDR3 nucleotides are TGTGCCAGCCCCCGGGACAGCCTCTCTGGGGCCAACGTCCTGACTTTC. It is translated as CASPRDSLSGANVLTF. Complete variable domain (other parts from reference TRBV2 and TRBJ2-6): EPEVTQTPSHQVTQMGQEVILRCVPISNHLYFYWYRQILGQKVEFLVSFYNNEISEKSEIFDDQFSVERPDGSNFTLKIRSTKLEDSAMYFCASPRDSLSGANVLTFGAGSRLTVL.

CDR3 sequence: CASSFGDEQFF. The CDR3 bases are TGTGCCAGCTCGTTTGGAGATGAGCAGTTCTTC. The chain uses TRBV27 and TRBJ2-1; D remains unclear. In germline, CDR1 is MNHEY, CDR2 SMNVEV (reference sequence). Deletions cut 8 bases from V and 8 bases from J, with 10 bases between. The CDR3 runs to 11 residues.

V usage is TRBV7-2 and J usage is TRBJ2-3, with a possible D match to TRBD1 (5 bases). Trimming stripped 5 bases from V and 0 bases from J, with 9 bases between. The CDR3 spans 14 residues. Germline values: CDR1 SGHTA, CDR2 FQGNSA. Written as DNA, the CDR3 is TGTGCCAGCAGCCCCAGACAGAGCACAGATACGCAGTATTTT. Translated, it gives CASSPRQSTDTQYF.

The rearrangement links TRBV7-9 to TRBJ2-3; D might be TRBD1 (5 bases). V lost 3 bases and J 4 bases, leaving 14 bases between the germline ends. The CDR3 runs to 15 residues. The germline V gene encodes CDR1 SEHNR and CDR2 FQNEAQ (reference sequence). CDR3 in amino acids: CASSFNAGPPDTQYF. CDR3 bases: TGTGCCAGCAGCTTCAATGCAGGGCCCCCAGATACGCAGTATTTT.

The chain combines TRBV27 with TRBJ1-6, with 9 bases aligning to TRBD1. The CDR3 is 17 residues long. Germline assignment: CDR1 MNHEY and CDR2 SMNVEV (reference sequence). The ends lost 1 base at V and 6 bases at J; junction bases unmatched: 7. CDR3 DNA sequence: TGTGCCAGCAGTTTATACGGGACAGGGTCGGTTAATTCACCCCTCCACTTT. It is translated as CASSLYGTGSVNSPLHF.

The count of this clone is one. The gene calls are TRBV30 and TRBJ2-2, with TRBD2 matching over 11 bases. V shed 3 bases, J shed 5 bases, and the junction held 8 bases outside the gene matches. The germline V gene has CDR1 GTSNPN and CDR2 SVGIG (reference sequence). The CDR3 loop spans 16 amino acids. The CDR3 protein is CAWRGKGLAATGELFF. The CDR3 bases are TGTGCCTGGAGGGGGAAGGGACTAGCGGCTACCGGGGAGCTGTTTTTT.

V and J are TRBV28 and TRBJ1-1; 12 positions agree with TRBD1. Germline V gene sequence: CDR1 MDHEN, CDR2 SYDVKM. The V segment lost 6 bases and the J segment 1 base; nucleotides outside the gene matches: 3. The CDR3 spans 15 residues. This CDR3 is CASRGQGAWNTEAFF. CDR3 bases: TGTGCCAGCAGGGGACAGGGGGCTTGGAACACTGAAGCTTTCTTT. Full variable domain (outside the CDR3, taken from reference TRBV28 and TRBJ1-1): DVKVTQSSRYLVKRTGEKVFLECVQDMDHENMFWYRQDPGLGLRLIYFSYDVKMKEKGDIPEGYSVSREKKERFSLILESASTNQTSMYLCASRGQGAWNTEAFFGQGTRLTVV.

The chain couples TRBV7-9 to TRBJ2-1; D may be TRBD1 (5 bases). The CDR3 is 16 amino acids. V was clipped by 0 bases and J by 5 bases, with 14 bases between them. Germline CDR1 SEHNR, CDR2 FQNEAQ (reference sequence). The CDR3 sequence is CASSLAPGRLDNEQFF. The CDR3, as DNA: TGTGCCAGCAGCTTAGCGCCAGGGCGTCTAGACAATGAGCAGTTCTTC.

The chain has TRBV27 and TRBJ2-5; D perhaps matches TRBD2 (6 bases). Trimming removed 6 bases at V and 4 bases at J, with 15 bases between. The CDR3 is made up of 14 amino acids. CDR1 is MNHEY, CDR2 SMNVEV, per germline (reference sequence). The chain's CDR3 is CASRNTGRGETQYF. The CDR3 DNA follows: TGTGCCAGCAGAAATACCGGGAGAGGAGAGACCCAGTACTTC.

The chain recombines TRBV11-2 with TRBJ2-3; TRBD2 matches at 10 bases. Germline CDR1 and CDR2: SGHAT and FQNNGV. The CDR3 loop spans 16 amino acids. Trimming cost V 5 bases and J 2 bases; bases outside gene matches: 7. The CDR3 DNA reads as TGTGCCAGCAGCACGAAAACTAGCGGGACCACAGATACGCAGTATTTT. Translating it yields CASSTKTSGTTDTQYF.

The chain uses TRBV27 and TRBJ2-7, with TRBD2 as a possible D gene (6 bases). The germline gives CDR1 MNHEY, CDR2 SMNVEV (reference sequence). CDR3 length equals 17 residues. The V end was cut by 5 bases, the J end by 2 bases, with 22 bases between. The CDR3 reads CASSKISPFSGPYEQYF. The DNA of the CDR3 is TGTGCCAGCAGTAAAATATCCCCCTTTAGCGGCCCCTACGAGCAGTACTTC.

The gene calls are TRBV18 and TRBJ2-1; 14 bases agree with TRBD2. The CDR3 is 17 residues long. J gave up 3 bases and V 7 bases, and 8 bases lay outside the gene matches. The germline gives CDR1 KGHSH, CDR2 LQKENI. This chain's CDR3 is CASLGTSGSSGYNEQFF. The CDR3 nucleotides are TGTGCCAGCTTAGGGACTAGCGGGAGTTCGGGCTACAATGAGCAGTTCTTC. The variable domain in full, completed from reference TRBV18 and TRBJ2-1, reads NAGVMQNPRHLVRRRGQEARLRCSPMKGHSHVYWYRQLPEEGLKFMVYLQKENIIDESGMPKERFSAEFPKEGPSILRIQQVVRGDSAAYFCASLGTSGSSGYNEQFFGPGTRLTVL.

In this sample, this clone turned up a few times. The rearrangement joins TRBV11-2 to TRBJ2-2; 9 nucleotides match TRBD2. Germline values: CDR1 SGHAT, CDR2 FQNNGV. CDR3 size: 15 residues. The trim removed 11 bases at V and 4 bases at J, leaving 11 bases unmatched. The DNA for the CDR3 is TGTGCCGGCCCAATAGCGGGAGATTCCACCGGGGAGCTGTTTTTT. Translated: CAGPIAGDSTGELFF.

J is TRBJ1-2 and V is TRBV7-9, with D maybe TRBD1 (6 bases). Germline V gives CDR1 SEHNR, CDR2 FQNEAQ (reference sequence). V was shortened by 2 bases and J by 6 bases, with 10 bases between the two germline ends. The CDR3 is 13 amino acids. The CDR3: CASSLKNRDGYTF. CDR3 in DNA: TGTGCCAGCAGCTTAAAAAACAGGGATGGCTACACCTTC.

The rearrangement links TRBV3-1 (or the pseudogene TRBV3-2) to TRBJ2-1, with 10 bases identical to TRBD2. CDR3 size: 17 residues. The V and J ends lost 0 bases and 6 bases, in that order; junction bases with no gene match: 8. Germline values: CDR1 LGHDT, CDR2 YNNKEL (reference sequence). CDR3 sequence reads: CASSQDHPSGRANEQFF. Written as DNA, the CDR3 is TGTGCCAGCAGCCAAGATCACCCTAGCGGGAGAGCCAATGAGCAGTTCTTC.

Only a few counts were recorded for this clone. The chain joins TRBV6-5 to TRBJ1-1; D is perhaps TRBD1 (5 bases). The CDR3 runs to 13 residues. With 4 bases removed from V and 6 bases from J, the gap between germline ends came to 12 bases. From germline, CDR1 is MNHEY and CDR2 SVGAGI. The CDR3 DNA is TGTGCCAGCAGTTCCACAGGTCGGGCTGAAGCTTTCTTT. Translation gives CASSSTGRAEAFF.

This sequence joins TRBV30 and TRBJ2-7, with TRBD1 matching 7 bases. The CDR3 loop spans 22 amino acids. The ends lost 1 base at V and 3 bases at J; junction bases unmatched: 30. Germline V gives CDR1 GTSNPN, CDR2 SVGIG (reference sequence). CDR3 in amino acids: CAWSETRPPSGEYRGHLYEQYF. The CDR3 coding sequence is TGTGCCTGGAGTGAGACTCGTCCCCCCTCCGGAGAGTACAGGGGACACCTCTACGAGCAGTACTTC.

The rearrangement links TRBV2 to TRBJ2-7; 10 bases are a match to TRBD2. The V gene's germline CDR1 is SNHLY and CDR2 FYNNEI. This CDR3 region has 15 residues. The junction had 8 bases not matched to a gene; V was cut back by 6 bases and J by 3 bases. The CDR3 here is CASRLEASGSYEQYF. Written as DNA, the CDR3 is TGTGCCAGCAGATTGGAGGCTAGCGGGAGCTACGAGCAGTACTTC.

In regard to this clone: The germline gene is not matched at one end of the junction; a read error may be the cause. The chain carries TRBV10-3 and TRBJ1-5; 8 bases match TRBD1. Germline V CDR1 and CDR2: ENHRY, SYGVKD. The CDR3 is 14 residues long. The CDR3 DNA reads as TGTGCCACCAGTGTGCAGGGGGCGCGTCAGCCCCAGCATTTT. It codes for CATSVQGARQPQHF.

V and J are TRBV7-9 and TRBJ2-7, with 8 bases lining up with TRBD2. V lost 1 base, J lost 5 bases, and 7 bases stayed unmatched. CDR1 is SEHNR and CDR2 is FQNEAQ in the germline V gene (reference sequence). There are 15 residues in the CDR3. CDR3 bases: TGTGCCAGCAGCTTAGTAGGAGCGGGAGAGGACGAGCAGTACTTC. It encodes CASSLVGAGEDEQYF.

This chain uses TRBV6-2 or TRBV6-3 with TRBJ1-3, with a tentative D call TRBD1 (5 bases). CDR3 length equals 14 residues. Per the germline V gene, CDR1 is MNHEY and CDR2 is SVGEGT. Trimming removed 5 bases from V and 1 base from J, with 9 bases in between. This CDR3 reads CASSDPGSGNTIYF. The CDR3 DNA is TGTGCCAGCAGTGACCCAGGGTCTGGAAACACCATATATTTT.

This chain connects TRBV5-1 to TRBJ2-1; tentatively, D is TRBD2 (6 bases). Germline V gene lookup returns CDR1 SGHRS and CDR2 YFSETQ. The CDR3 contains 15 residues. The V and J ends lost 0 bases and 0 bases respectively, with 7 bases between them. CDR3 in amino acids: CASSLELASYNEQFF. The CDR3 DNA follows: TGCGCCAGCAGCTTGGAACTAGCCTCCTACAATGAGCAGTTCTTC. Complete variable domain (other parts from reference TRBV5-1 and TRBJ2-1): KAGVTQTPRYLIKTRGQQVTLSCSPISGHRSVSWYQQTPGQGLQFLFEYFSETQRNKGNFPGRFSGRQFSNSRSEMNVSTLELGDSALYLCASSLELASYNEQFFGPGTRLTVL.

The rearrangement joins TRBV4-3 to TRBJ1-6; D gene ambiguous. CDR1 and CDR2 (germline): LGHNA, YSLEER. The CDR3 is 15 amino acids. Trimming removed 0 bases at V and 8 bases at J, with 11 bases between. The CDR3 region has the DNA TGCGCCAGCAGCCAAGATCAGACGGGGTATTCACCCCTCCACTTT. This translates into CASSQDQTGYSPLHF.

This rearrangement joins TRBV18 to TRBJ1-5; D possibly corresponds to TRBD1 (6 bases). From germline, CDR1 is KGHSH and CDR2 LQKENI. V dropped 3 bases and J dropped 4 bases, with 13 bases sitting between them. This CDR3 spans 15 amino acids. The CDR3 sequence is CASSPAGGRNQPQHF. The CDR3 nucleotides read TGTGCCAGCTCACCCGCCGGGGGGCGGAATCAGCCCCAGCATTTT.

The chain has TRBV15 and TRBJ2-7; D unclear. Germline V gene data show CDR1 as LNHNV and CDR2 as YYDKDF (reference sequence). CDR3 length equals 13 residues. Trimming shortened V by 1 base and J by 3 bases, and 7 bases separated the two germline ends. CDR3 bases: TGTGCCACCAGCAGAGTCCCCAGCTACGAGCAGTACTTC. Residues: CATSRVPSYEQYF.

This CDR3 is CASSAGTRGLDEQFF. Here the CDR3 DNA reads TGTGCCAGCAGCGCCGGGACTAGGGGGTTGGATGAGCAGTTCTTC. V is TRBV9 and J is TRBJ2-1; TRBD2 agrees at 8 bases. V lost 3 bases, J lost 8 bases, and 10 bases stayed unmatched. Germline V gene data show CDR1 as SGDLS and CDR2 as YYNGEE. The CDR3 sequence is 15 residues long.

This chain links TRBV5-6 with TRBJ2-1, with 7 bases fitting TRBD1. The V segment lost 0 bases and the J segment 2 bases; nucleotides outside the gene matches: 2. In germline, CDR1 is SGHDT, CDR2 YYEEEE. The CDR3 contains 15 residues. CDR3 sequence (DNA): TGTGCCAGCAGCTTGGGGGACAGCCCCTACAATGAGCAGTTCTTC. Its translation is CASSLGDSPYNEQFF.

This sequence joins TRBV4-2 and TRBJ2-2, with 7 bases that match TRBD1. The CDR3 is 16 amino acids. V gave up 1 base and J gave up 0 bases; unmatched junction bases: 2. CDR1 is LGHNA and CDR2 is YNFKEQ in the germline V gene. The CDR3 region has the DNA TGTGCCAGCAGCCAAGTGGGGACAGCGAACACCGGGGAGCTGTTTTTT. Translation: CASSQVGTANTGELFF.

The V gene is TRBV7-9, the J gene TRBJ1-2; perhaps TRBD1 as D (6 bases). Germline V gene data show CDR1 as SEHNR and CDR2 as FQNEAQ (reference sequence). The CDR3 extends over 16 amino acids. V was clipped by 5 bases and J by 4 bases, with 20 bases between them. This CDR3 reads CASSPHTGQLIYGYTF. In DNA form, the CDR3 reads TGTGCCAGCAGCCCCCACACAGGGCAACTAATCTATGGCTACACCTTC.